This T cell receptor (beta chain) was sequenced for a study of Tregs in tolerant kidney transplant recipients. With 0 bases clipped from V and 5 bases from J, the junction kept 10 bases outside the gene matches. The CDR3 totals 17 residues. Germline V gene sequence: CDR1 SEHNR, CDR2 FQNEAQ (reference sequence). Turning to this clone: Antigen unknown.

TCRdb's copy holds only in-frame clones and misses some; the assay was immunoSEQ multiplex PCR. The table includes approximately 66,000 clones, 75% to 90% detected once. Regarding the study as a whole: The most relevant donor-specific Treg TCRbeta repertoire apparently came from expansion with activated donor B cells. This study did not directly address biological reproducibility.

Thawed PBMCs were FACS-sorted into unstimulated CD4+CD25+CD127- regulatory T cells, CD4+CD25- non-regulatory cells, CD4 and CD8 cells. V usage is TRBV7-9 and J usage is TRBJ1-5; 7 positions agree with TRBD1. The sample here was Tregs from blood, taken before the transplant. The origin of this receptor is a human donor who received a combined kidney and bone marrow transplant. CDR3 sequence: CASSLAAPGQIDQPQHF. CDR3 coding DNA: TGTGCCAGCAGCTTAGCGGCCCCGGGACAGATAGATCAGCCCCAGCATTTT. Full variable domain (missing parts from reference TRBV7-9 and TRBJ1-5): DTGVSQNPRHKITKRGQNVTFRCDPISEHNRLYWYRQTLGQGPEFLTYFQNEAQLEKSRLLSDRFSAERPKGSFSTLEIQRTEQGDSAMYLCASSLAAPGQIDQPQHFGDGTRLSIL.